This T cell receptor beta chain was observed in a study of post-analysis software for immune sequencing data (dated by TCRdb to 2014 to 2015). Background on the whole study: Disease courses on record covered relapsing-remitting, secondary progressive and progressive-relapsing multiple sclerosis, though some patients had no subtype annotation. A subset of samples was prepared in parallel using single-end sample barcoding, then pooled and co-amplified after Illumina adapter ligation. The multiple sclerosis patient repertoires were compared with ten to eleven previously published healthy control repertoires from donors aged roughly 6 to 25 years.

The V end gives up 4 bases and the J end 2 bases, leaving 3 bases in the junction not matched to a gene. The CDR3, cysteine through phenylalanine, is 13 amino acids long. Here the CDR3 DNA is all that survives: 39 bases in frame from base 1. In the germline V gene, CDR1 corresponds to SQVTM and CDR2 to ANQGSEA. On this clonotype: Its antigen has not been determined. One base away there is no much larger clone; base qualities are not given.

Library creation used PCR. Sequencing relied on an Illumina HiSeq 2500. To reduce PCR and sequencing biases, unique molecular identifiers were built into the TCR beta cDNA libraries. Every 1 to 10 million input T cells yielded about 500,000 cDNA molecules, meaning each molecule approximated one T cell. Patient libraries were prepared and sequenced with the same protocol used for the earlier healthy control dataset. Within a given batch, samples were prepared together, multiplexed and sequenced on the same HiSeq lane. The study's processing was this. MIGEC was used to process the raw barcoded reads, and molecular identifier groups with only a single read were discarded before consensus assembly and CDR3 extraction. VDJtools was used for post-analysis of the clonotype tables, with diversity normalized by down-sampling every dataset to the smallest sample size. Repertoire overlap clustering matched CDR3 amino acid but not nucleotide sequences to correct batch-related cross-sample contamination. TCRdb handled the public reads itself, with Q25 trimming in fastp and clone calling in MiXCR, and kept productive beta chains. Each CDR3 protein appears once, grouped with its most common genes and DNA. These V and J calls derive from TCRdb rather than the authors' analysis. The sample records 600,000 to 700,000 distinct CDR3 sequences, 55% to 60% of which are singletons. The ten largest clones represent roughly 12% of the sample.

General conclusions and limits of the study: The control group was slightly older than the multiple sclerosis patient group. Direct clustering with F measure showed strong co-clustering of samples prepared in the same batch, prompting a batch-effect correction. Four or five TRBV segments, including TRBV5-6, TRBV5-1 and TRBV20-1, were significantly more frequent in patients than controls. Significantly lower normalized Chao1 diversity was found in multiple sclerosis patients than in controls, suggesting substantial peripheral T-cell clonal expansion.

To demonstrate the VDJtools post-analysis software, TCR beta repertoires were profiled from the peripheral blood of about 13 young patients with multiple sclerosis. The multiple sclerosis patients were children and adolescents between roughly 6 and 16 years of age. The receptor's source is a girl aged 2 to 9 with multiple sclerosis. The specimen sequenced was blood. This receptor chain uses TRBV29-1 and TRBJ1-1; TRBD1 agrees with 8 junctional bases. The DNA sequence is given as TGCAGCGTTGGCAGGGGGCATAACACTGAAGCTTTCTTT. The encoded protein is CSVGRGHNTEAFF.